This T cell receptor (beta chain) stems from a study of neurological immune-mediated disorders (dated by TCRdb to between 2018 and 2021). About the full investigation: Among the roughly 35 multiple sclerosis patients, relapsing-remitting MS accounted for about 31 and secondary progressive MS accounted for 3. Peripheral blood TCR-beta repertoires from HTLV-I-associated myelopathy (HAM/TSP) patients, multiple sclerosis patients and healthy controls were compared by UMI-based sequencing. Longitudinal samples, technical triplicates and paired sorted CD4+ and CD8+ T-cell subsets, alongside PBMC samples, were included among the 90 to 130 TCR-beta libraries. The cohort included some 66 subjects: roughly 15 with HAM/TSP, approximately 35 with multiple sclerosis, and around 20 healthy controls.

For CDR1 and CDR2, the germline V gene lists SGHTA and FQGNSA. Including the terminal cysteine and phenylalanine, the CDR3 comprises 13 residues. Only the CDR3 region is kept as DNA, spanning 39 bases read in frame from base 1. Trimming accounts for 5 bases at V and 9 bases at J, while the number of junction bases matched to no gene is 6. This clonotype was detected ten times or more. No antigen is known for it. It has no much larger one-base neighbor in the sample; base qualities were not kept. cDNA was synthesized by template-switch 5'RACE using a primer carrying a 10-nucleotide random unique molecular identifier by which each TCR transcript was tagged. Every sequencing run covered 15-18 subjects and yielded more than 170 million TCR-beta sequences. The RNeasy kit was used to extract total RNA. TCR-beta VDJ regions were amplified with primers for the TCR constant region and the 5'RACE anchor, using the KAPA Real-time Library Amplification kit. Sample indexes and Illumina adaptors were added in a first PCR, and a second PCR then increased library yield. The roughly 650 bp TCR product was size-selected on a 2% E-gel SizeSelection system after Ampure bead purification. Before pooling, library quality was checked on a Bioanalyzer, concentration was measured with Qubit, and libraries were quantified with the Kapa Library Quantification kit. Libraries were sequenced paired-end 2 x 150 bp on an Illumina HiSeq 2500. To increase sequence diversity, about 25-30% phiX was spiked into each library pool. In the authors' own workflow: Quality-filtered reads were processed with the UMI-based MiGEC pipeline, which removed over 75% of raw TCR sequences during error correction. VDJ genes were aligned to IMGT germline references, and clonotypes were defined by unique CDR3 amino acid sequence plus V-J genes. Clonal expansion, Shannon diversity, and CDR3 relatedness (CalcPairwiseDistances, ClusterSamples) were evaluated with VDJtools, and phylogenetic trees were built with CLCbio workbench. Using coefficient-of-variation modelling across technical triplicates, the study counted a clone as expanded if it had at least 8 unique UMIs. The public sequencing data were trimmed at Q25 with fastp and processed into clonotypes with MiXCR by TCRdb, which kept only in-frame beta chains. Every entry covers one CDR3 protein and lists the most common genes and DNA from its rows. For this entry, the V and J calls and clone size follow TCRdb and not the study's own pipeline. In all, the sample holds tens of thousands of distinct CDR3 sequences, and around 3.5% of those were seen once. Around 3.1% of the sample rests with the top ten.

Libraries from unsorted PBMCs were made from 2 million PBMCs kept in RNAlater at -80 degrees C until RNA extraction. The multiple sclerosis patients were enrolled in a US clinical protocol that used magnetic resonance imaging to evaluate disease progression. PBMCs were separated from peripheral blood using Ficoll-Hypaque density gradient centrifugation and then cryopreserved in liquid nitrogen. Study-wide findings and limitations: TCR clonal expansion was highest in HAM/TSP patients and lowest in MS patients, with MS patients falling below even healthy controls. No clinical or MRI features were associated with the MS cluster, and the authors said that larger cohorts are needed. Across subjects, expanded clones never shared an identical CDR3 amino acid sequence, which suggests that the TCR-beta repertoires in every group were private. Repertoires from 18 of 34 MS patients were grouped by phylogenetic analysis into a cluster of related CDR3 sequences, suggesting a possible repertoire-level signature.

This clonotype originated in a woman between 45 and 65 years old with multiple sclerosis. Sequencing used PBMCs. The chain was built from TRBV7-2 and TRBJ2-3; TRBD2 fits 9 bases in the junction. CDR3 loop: CASSGVGLATQYF. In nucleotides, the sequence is TGTGCCAGCAGCGGAGTCGGACTAGCGACGCAGTATTTT.